This T cell receptor (beta chain) was found in a study of monozygotic twins with inflammatory bowel disease. From the 5' RACE reads, TCRdb lists one entry per CDR3 protein and no DNA. The repertoire shows about 420,000 distinct CDR3 sequences; the top ten hold more than 2%. The CDR3 covers 15 residues. Per germline, CDR1 LGHDT and CDR2 YNNKEL (reference sequence). This TCR came from a human donor with ulcerative colitis or Crohn's disease, or a healthy co-twin of an affected twin (not recorded which). The V gene is TRBV3-1, the J gene TRBJ1-5; no DNA is available, so the TRBD1 call from TCRdb remains unchecked. Material for sequencing was blood. The CDR3 spells CASSQAGQGNQPQHF.